This T cell receptor beta chain came from a study of cytomegalovirus exposure and HLA in healthy donors. Study-wide findings and caveats: Accounts indicate the classifier identified cytomegalovirus status with strong specificity and sensitivity. First-cohort TCR clusters were later found to tend to co-occur in the roughly 120 validation repertoires.

This table comes from immunoSEQ multiplex PCR, and its TCRdb copy is limited to in-frame clones, with some not included. The sample comprises about 73,000 clones, roughly 95% of which are singletons, and less than 4% rests with the top ten. In germline, CDR1 is MNHEY, CDR2 SMNVEV (reference sequence). Trimming left V 2 bases short and J 3 bases short, with 11 bases between. This CDR3 spans 15 amino acids. With respect to this clone: No antigen is known for it.

The sequenced material came from PBMCs. This rearrangement joins TRBV27 to TRBJ1-5; D might be TRBD1 (6 bases). This clonotype was sampled from a young man in good health and CMV-seronegative. This CDR3 reads CASSLRGTFNQPQHF. DNA for the CDR3: TGTGCCAGCAGTTTAAGGGGGACCTTCAATCAGCCCCAGCATTTT.